This T cell receptor (beta chain) was identified in a study of cytomegalovirus exposure and HLA in healthy donors. Germline CDR1 reads SGHAT; CDR2 reads FQNNGV. The CDR3 has 15 amino acids. The germline V and J ends were trimmed by 4 bases and 2 bases, with 15 bases remaining between them. The study ran its PCR with 60 Vbeta and 13 Jbeta primers. Only in-frame clones appear in the TCRdb table, and some are missing; sequencing was by immunoSEQ multiplex PCR. The table has fewer than 180,000 clones, under 75% seen once. The chain couples TRBV11-2 to TRBJ2-7, with D maybe TRBD1 (6 bases). The sequenced material came from PBMCs. This sequence originates from a woman aged 55-69 years in good health and CMV-seropositive. The CDR3 region has the DNA TGTGCCAGCAGCTCCAGCAGGACAGACCCCTACGAGCAGTACTTC. As protein: CASSSSRTDPYEQYF.